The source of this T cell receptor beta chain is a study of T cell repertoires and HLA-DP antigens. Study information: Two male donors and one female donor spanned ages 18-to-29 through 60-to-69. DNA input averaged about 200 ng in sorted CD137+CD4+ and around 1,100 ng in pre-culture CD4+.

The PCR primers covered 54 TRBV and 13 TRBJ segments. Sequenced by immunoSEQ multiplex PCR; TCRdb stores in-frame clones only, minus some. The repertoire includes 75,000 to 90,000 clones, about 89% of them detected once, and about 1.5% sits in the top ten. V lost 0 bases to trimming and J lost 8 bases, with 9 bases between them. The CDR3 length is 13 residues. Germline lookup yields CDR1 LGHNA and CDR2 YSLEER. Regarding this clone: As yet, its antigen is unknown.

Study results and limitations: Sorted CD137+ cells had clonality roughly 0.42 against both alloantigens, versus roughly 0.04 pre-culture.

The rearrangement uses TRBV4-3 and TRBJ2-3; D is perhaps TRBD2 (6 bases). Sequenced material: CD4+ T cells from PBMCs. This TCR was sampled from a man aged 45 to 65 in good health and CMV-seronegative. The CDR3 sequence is CASSQDQAGTQYF. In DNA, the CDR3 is TGCGCCAGCAGCCAAGACCAAGCGGGTACGCAGTATTTT.